This section outlines one T cell receptor beta chain sequence together with its context. The target antigen is unknown. The entry originates in a study of a mutant IDH1 vaccine in newly diagnosed glioma. Sequencing used immunoSEQ multiplex PCR; TCRdb keeps in-frame clones, though not all of them. The repertoire holds roughly 43,000 clones, with roughly 83% as singletons. Noted time point: week 23, last vaccination. Topical imiquimod was applied with each vaccine dose, which held 300 ug of mutant IDH1 20-mer peptide. The source of this sequence is a woman aged 18-30 years with glioma. Some clones in this sample may be carry-over from other donors' samples. The specimen comprised PBMCs, sampled from a glioma patient whose treatment included an IDH1 peptide vaccine.

The CDR3 coding sequence is TGTGCCAGCAGCTCTCGACGGTACCAAGAGACCCAGTACTTC. Translating gives CASSSRRYQETQYF. This chain joins TRBV7-9 and TRBJ2-5; D remains ambiguous. V lost 4 bases and J lost 0, with 9 bases in between. Per the germline V gene, CDR1 is SEHNR and CDR2 is FQNEAQ (reference sequence). The CDR3 covers 14 residues.